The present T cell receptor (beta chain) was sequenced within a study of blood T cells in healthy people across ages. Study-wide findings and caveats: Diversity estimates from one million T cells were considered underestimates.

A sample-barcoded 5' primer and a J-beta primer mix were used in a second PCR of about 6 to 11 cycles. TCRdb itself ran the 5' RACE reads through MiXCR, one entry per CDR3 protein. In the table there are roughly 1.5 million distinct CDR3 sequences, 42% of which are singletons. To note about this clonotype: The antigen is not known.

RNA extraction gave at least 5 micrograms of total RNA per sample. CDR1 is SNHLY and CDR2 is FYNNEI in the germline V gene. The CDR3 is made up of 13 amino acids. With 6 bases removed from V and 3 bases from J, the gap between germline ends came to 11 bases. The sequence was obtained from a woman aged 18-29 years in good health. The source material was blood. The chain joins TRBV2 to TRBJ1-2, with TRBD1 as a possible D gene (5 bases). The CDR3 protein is CASRGDRYYGYTF. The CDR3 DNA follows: TGTGCCAGCAGGGGAGACAGATACTATGGCTACACCTTC.